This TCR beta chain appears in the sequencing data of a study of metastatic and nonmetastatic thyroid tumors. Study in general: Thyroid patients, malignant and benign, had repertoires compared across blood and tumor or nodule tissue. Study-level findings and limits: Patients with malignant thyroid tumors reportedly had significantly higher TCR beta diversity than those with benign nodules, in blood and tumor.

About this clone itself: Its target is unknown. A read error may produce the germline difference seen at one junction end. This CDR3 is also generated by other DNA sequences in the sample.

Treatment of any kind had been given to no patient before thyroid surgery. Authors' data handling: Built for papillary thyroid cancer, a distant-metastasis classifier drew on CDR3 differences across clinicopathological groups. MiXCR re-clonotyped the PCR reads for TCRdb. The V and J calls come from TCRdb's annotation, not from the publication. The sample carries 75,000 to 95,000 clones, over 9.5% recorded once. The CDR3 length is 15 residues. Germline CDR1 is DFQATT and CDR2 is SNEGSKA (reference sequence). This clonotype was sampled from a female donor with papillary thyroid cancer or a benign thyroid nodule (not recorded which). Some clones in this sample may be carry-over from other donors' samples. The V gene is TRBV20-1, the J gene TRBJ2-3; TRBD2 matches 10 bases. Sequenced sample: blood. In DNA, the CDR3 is TGCAGTGCTAGTCCTACTAGCGGGAAGACAGATACTCAGTATTTT. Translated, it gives CSASPTSGKTDTQYF.